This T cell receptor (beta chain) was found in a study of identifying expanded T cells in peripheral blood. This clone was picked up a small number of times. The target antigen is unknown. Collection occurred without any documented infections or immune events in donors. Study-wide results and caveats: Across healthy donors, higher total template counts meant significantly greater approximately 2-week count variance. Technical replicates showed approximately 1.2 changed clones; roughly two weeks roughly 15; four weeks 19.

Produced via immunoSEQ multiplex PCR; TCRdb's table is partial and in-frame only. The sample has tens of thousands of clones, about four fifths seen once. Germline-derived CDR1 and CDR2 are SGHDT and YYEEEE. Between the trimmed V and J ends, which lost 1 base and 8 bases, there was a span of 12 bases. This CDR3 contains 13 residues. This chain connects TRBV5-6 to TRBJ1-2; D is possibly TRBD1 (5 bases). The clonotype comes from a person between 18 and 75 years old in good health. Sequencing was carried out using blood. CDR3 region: CASSLYGGEGYTF. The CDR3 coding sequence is TGTGCCAGCAGCTTGTACGGGGGTGAGGGCTACACCTTC.